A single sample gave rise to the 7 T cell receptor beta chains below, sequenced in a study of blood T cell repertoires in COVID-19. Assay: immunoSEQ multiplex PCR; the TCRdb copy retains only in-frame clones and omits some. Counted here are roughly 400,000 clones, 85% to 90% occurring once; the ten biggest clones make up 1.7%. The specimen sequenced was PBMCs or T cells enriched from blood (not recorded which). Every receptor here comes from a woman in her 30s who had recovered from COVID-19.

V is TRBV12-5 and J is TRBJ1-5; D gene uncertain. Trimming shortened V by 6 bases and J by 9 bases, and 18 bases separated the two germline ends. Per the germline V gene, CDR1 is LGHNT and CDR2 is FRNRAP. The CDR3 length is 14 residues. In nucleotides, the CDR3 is TGTGCTAGTGGACCCCGGGTCCTAGAGGGGCCCCAGCATTTT. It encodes CASGPRVLEGPQHF.

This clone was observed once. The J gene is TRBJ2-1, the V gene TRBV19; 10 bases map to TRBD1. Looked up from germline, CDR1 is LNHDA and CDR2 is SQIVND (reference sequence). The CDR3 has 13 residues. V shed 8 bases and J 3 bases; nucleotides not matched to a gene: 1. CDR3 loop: CASDRGLYNEQFF. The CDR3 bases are TGTGCCAGTGACAGGGGGCTCTACAATGAGCAGTTCTTC.

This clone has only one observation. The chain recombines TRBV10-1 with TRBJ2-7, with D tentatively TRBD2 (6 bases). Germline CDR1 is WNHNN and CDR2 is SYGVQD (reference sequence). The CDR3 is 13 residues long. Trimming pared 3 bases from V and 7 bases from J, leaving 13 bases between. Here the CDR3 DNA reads TGCGCCAGCAGTGATTTTATGGGGGGTGAGCAGTACTTC. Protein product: CASSDFMGGEQYF.

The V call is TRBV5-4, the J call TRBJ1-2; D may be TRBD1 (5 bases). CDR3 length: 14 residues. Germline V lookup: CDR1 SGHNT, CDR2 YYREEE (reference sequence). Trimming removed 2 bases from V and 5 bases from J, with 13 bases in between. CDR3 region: CASSFGTAVYGYTF. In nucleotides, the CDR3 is TGTGCCAGCAGCTTCGGGACTGCGGTTTATGGCTACACCTTC.

CDR3 region: CASRARGGTYNEQFF. CDR3 sequence (DNA): TGTGCCAGCAGAGCCCGAGGAGGTACCTACAATGAGCAGTTCTTC. The chain couples TRBV28 to TRBJ2-1; a possible D gene is TRBD2 (5 bases). Trimming took 6 bases from V and 2 from J, leaving 14 bases between them. The CDR3 loop spans 15 amino acids. Per germline, CDR1 MDHEN and CDR2 SYDVKM. Looking up the rest from reference TRBV28 and TRBJ2-1 gives the full variable domain: DVKVTQSSRYLVKRTGEKVFLECVQDMDHENMFWYRQDPGLGLRLIYFSYDVKMKEKGDIPEGYSVSREKKERFSLILESASTNQTSMYLCASRARGGTYNEQFFGPGTRLTVL.

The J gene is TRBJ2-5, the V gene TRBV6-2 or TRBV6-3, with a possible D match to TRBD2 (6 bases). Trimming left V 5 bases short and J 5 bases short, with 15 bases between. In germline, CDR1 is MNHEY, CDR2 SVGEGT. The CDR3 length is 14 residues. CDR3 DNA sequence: TGTGCCAGCAGTGGAGGTGGGACTCAGGAGACCCAGTACTTC. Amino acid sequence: CASSGGGTQETQYF.

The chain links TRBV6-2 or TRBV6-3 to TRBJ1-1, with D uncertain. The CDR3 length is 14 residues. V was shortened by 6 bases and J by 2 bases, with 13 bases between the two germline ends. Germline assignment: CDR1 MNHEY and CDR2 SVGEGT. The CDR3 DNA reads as TGTGCCAGCAGCTCGACTTACGATAACACTGAAGCTTTCTTT. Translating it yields CASSSTYDNTEAFF.